The clone carrying this T cell receptor beta chain was seen only a few times. The antigen remains undetermined. These data are taken from a study of response to subunit inactivated influenza vaccine. General study results and limits: Each seasonal influenza vaccination, the authors suggested, recruits few new T cells.

MiXCR, applied by TCRdb to the RT-PCR reads, yields one record per CDR3 protein. The table has 500,000 to 600,000 distinct CDR3 sequences, approximately 14% seen once. The CDR3 sequence is 18 residues long. With V trimmed by 0 bases and J by 8 bases, 16 bases remained unmatched. In germline, CDR1 is LGHNA, CDR2 YNFKEQ. This chain uses TRBV4-2 with TRBJ2-3; 8 nucleotides line up with TRBD1. The sequence was obtained from a man in his fifties who received an inactivated influenza vaccine. The source was PBMCs from blood, collected 12 days after vaccination. CDR3 in DNA: TGTGCCAGCAGCCAAGAAATGCCGAGGGCAGGGGGCGCCGGTACGCAGTATTTT. Protein product: CASSQEMPRAGGAGTQYF.